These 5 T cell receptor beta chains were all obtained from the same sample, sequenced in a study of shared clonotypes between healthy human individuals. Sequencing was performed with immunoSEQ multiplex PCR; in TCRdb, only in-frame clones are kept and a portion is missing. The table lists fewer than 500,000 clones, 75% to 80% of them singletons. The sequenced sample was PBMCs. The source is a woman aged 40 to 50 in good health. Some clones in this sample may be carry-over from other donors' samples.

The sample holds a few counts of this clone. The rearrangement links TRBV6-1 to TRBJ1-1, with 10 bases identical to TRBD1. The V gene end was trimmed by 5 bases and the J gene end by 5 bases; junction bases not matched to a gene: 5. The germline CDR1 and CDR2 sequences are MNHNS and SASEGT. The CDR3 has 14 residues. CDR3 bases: TGTGCCAGCAGTCAGACAGGGGGCGGGACTGAAGCTTTCTTT. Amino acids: CASSQTGGGTEAFF.

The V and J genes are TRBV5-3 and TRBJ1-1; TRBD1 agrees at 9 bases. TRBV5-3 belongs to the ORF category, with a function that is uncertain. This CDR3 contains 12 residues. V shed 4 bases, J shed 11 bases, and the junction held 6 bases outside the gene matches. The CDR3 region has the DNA TGTGCCAGAAGCCCGGGGACAGGGAGGGCTTTCTTT. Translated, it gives CARSPGTGRAFF.

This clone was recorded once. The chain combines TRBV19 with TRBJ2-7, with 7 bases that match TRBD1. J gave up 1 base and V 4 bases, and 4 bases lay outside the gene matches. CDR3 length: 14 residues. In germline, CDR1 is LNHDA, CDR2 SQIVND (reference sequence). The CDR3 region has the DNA TGTGCCAGTAGTAGGACAGGTCCTTCCTACGAGCAGTACTTC. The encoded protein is CASSRTGPSYEQYF.

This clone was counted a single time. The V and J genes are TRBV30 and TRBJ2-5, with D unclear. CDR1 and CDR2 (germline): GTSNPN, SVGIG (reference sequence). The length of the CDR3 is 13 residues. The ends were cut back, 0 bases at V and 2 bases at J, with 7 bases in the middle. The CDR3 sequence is CAWSVDRQETQYF. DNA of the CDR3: TGTGCCTGGAGTGTAGATAGACAAGAGACCCAGTACTTC.

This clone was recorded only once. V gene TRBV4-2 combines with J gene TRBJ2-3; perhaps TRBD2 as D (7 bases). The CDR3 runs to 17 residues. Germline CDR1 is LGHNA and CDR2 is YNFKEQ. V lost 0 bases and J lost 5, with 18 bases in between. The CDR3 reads CASSQDWGGGEGDTQYF. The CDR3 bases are TGTGCCAGCAGCCAAGATTGGGGAGGGGGAGAGGGAGATACGCAGTATTTT.